This record looks at one T cell receptor beta chain sequence and its context. Its antigen is unknown. No base-level quality is on record; no much larger clone is a single base apart. The sample comes from a study of blood T cell repertoires in COVID-19 (dated by TCRdb to about 2020). Notes on the research overall: Collaborator samples came from the United States, Italy and Spain and covered acute and convalescent phases of COVID-19. Nearly every sample came with metadata listing a de-identified subject ID, COVID-19 status, age in years and sex. The prospective study material was composed of cDNA or gDNA derived from T cells, B-cell-depleted T cells, or PBMCs. HLA class I and class II types, where available, came from metadata supplied by the sample provider rather than from assay-based typing. The samples were drawn from two sources: the first 160 participants of the ongoing ImmuneRACE study, and fewer than 1,500 subjects contributed by 6 global collaborators. A freely available public database, intended as a resource for researchers studying the immune response to SARS-CoV-2, is where the repertoires were released. Subjects who had been exposed to COVID-19, were actively infected with it, or had recovered from it provided the deeply sampled blood TCRbeta repertoires that made up the dataset.

The collaborating institutions used their own protocols to collect whole blood in K2EDTA tubes. For TCRbeta analysis, collaborators shipped samples as frozen whole blood, isolated PBMCs, or DNA extracted from either of those sample types. Between the V and J ends, shortened by 1 base and 6 bases respectively, the junction contains 10 bases. The CDR3 numbers 13 residues from cysteine through phenylalanine. Only CDR3 DNA remains: 39 bases, in frame from the first base. CDR1 and CDR2, per the germline V gene (reference sequence), are GTSNPN and SVGIG. TCRbeta CDR3 regions were amplified from genomic DNA by means of the immunoSEQ Assay, a bias-controlled multiplex PCR. The study's own analysis went as follows. The number of nucleated cells in each sample was estimated by amplification of reference gene primers within the assay. To quantify the absolute abundance of each unique TCRbeta CDR3 rearrangement, sequence reads were collapsed and filtered. For each sample, productive Simpson clonality was calculated as the square root of Simpson's diversity index across productive rearrangements. TCRdb limited this immuneACCESS table to in-frame rearrangements with V and J called. A share of clones is missing; checked studies link under half to unresolved V genes, and the rest is unexplained. From that table come the V and J calls and clone size; the DNA was used to work out D and trimming. For this sample the table gives roughly 250,000 clones, of which just under 90% were detected only once. The ten top clones hold over 3.5% of the sample.

Summary of the overall study and its limitations: The quantity of clinical and demographic metadata differed by source and by participant and was supplied without curation.

Sequencing used peripheral blood. The TCR originated in a woman between 40 and 55 years old with acute or convalescent COVID-19. The rearrangement combines TRBV30 with TRBJ1-5, with TRBD1 perhaps the D gene, on 5 matching bases. The CDR3 is CAWSGGRSQPQHF. The nucleotide sequence reads TGTGCCTGGAGTGGGGGCCGCAGTCAGCCCCAGCATTTT.